This paragraph covers one T cell receptor beta chain sequence. What it binds is not known. This entry belongs to a study of shared clonotypes between healthy human individuals. The V segment lost 3 bases and the J segment 7 bases; nucleotides outside the gene matches: 6. This CDR3 has 13 residues. Germline assignment: CDR1 SGDLS and CDR2 YYNGEE. All donors qualified as healthy HIV-negative adults and had experienced no recent acute infections or vaccinations. Genomic DNA came from tens of millions of PBMCs in unsorted samples. Overall study results and limits: Deeper or shallower sequencing was expected to change how clonotypes are shared among donors.

On ten immunoSEQ deep assay plates, unsorted PBMC DNA was sequenced. The data were produced by immunoSEQ multiplex PCR, yet TCRdb's version contains in-frame clones alone and is incomplete. The sample contains roughly 450,000 clones, 79% of which appear only once. V and J are TRBV9 and TRBJ2-7, with TRBD1 matching 8 bases. The TCR sequence derives from a woman in her thirties or forties in good health. Some clones in this sample may be carry-over from other donors' samples. The sample consisted of PBMCs. For the CDR3, the DNA is TGTGCCAGCAGCGAGGGACAGGTAGCGGAGCAGTACTTC. Translating it yields CASSEGQVAEQYF.